This T cell receptor beta chain was observed in a study of T cells after yellow fever vaccination. The overall study: SMART-Seq v4 Ultra Low Input served to prepare low-cell-number fractions.

Study-level findings and limits: Most clones from primary vaccination were detected again post-booster (approximately 96% CD4, 88% CD8).

A remark on this clonotype: Its antigen is not identified.

TCRdb itself ran the 5' RACE reads through MiXCR, one entry per CDR3 protein. The repertoire includes 200,000 to 250,000 distinct CDR3 sequences, 6.9% of them detected once, and about 0.85% sits in the top ten. The CDR3 loop spans 15 amino acids. Germline CDR1 LNHDA, CDR2 SQIVND (reference sequence). Trimming removed 6 bases from V and 3 bases from J; junction bases left unmatched: 7. The sample consisted of CD4+ T cells sorted from PBMCs, taken 15 days after the yellow fever booster vaccination. The origin of this receptor is a young man who received the YFV17D yellow fever vaccine. The J gene is TRBJ2-7, the V gene TRBV19, with TRBD2 matching 11 bases. CDR3 in DNA: TGTGCCAGTAGAACTACTAGCGGGAGTGGCTACGAGCAGTACTTC. It encodes CASRTTSGSGYEQYF.